Listed below are T cell receptor beta chains from one sample, sequenced in a study of vaccination and CD4 T cells after COVID-19. The antigens for these receptors are not known. TCRdb reprocessed the PCR reads via MiXCR and lists one record per CDR3 protein. This sample has 9,500 to 11,000 distinct CDR3 sequences; about 27% occur once, and the top ten carry 46%. The specimen was CD4+ T cells from blood, cultured in vitro, collected before SARS-CoV-2 vaccination. These receptors were taken from a human donor who received a COVID-19 vaccine. CDR3s include the opening cysteine and the closing phenylalanine or tryptophan. D genes are given only for firm matches. The size entry is marked missing in some rows and otherwise reads once, few, many or a size class.

V gene: TRBV10-1; clone size: few; D gene: TRBD2; J gene: TRBJ2-2; CDR3 DNA: TGCGCCAGCAGCGGGAGGCTAGCCGCCGGGGAGCTGTTTTTT; CDR3 protein: CASSGRLAAGELFF
V gene: TRBV6-4; clone size: few; D gene: TRBD1; J gene: TRBJ2-3; CDR3 DNA: TGTGCCAGCAGTATCGACAGGGAATTCGCAGATACGCAGTATTTT; CDR3 protein: CASSIDREFADTQYF
V gene: TRBV20-1; clone size: few; D gene: TRBD1; J gene: TRBJ2-5; CDR3 DNA: TGCAGTGTAACCGGGACAGGGACGGAGACCCAGTACTTC; CDR3 protein: CSVTGTGTETQYF
V gene: TRBV5-4; clone size: -; D gene: -; J gene: TRBJ1-5; CDR3 DNA: TGTGCCAGCAGCTTGTGGAAGGACAGACCCAGATATGATAGCAATCAGCCCCAGCATTTT; CDR3 protein: CASSLWKDRPRYDSNQPQHF
V gene: TRBV7-9; clone size: -; D gene: -; J gene: TRBJ1-3; CDR3 DNA: TGTGCCAGCAGCTTAGCGGGAGCTGGAAACACCATATATTTT; CDR3 protein: CASSLAGAGNTIYF
V gene: TRBV19; clone size: few; D gene: -; J gene: TRBJ2-1; CDR3 DNA: TGTGCCAGTAGTGCCCCGGCTCTAGACGACAATGAGCAGTTCTTC; CDR3 protein: CASSAPALDDNEQFF
V gene: TRBV20-1; clone size: -; D gene: -; J gene: TRBJ2-3; CDR3 DNA: TGCAGTGCTGATCAACTTCCGTACGCACGGGTGGACACAGATACGCAGTATTTT; CDR3 protein: CSADQLPYARVDTDTQYF
V gene: TRBV19; clone size: -; D gene: TRBD1; J gene: TRBJ2-7; CDR3 DNA: TGTGCCACCGCGGACAGGGCCCACGAGCAGTACTTC; CDR3 protein: CATADRAHEQYF
V gene: TRBV20-1; clone size: few; D gene: -; J gene: TRBJ1-3; CDR3 DNA: TGCAGTGCTAAAACCCACGGGGGACGAGGAAACACCATATATTTT; CDR3 protein: CSAKTHGGRGNTIYF
V gene: TRBV10-2; clone size: few; D gene: -; J gene: TRBJ2-3; CDR3 DNA: TGCGCCAGCAGTGAACGCACAGATACGCAGTATTTT; CDR3 protein: CASSERTDTQYF
V gene: TRBV20-1; clone size: -; D gene: TRBD1; J gene: TRBJ1-6; CDR3 DNA: TGCAGTGCTCGCAGTATGGGACAGTCGAATTCACCCCTCCACTTT; CDR3 protein: CSARSMGQSNSPLHF
V gene: TRBV10-3; clone size: -; D gene: -; J gene: TRBJ2-7; CDR3 DNA: TGTGCCATCAGTGGTACCTACGAGCAGTACTTC; CDR3 protein: CAISGTYEQYF
V gene: TRBV5-4; clone size: -; D gene: -; J gene: TRBJ2-5; CDR3 DNA: TGTGCCAGCAGCTTGTCGGGGACTCAAGAGACCCAGTACTTC; CDR3 protein: CASSLSGTQETQYF
V gene: TRBV7-6; clone size: few; D gene: TRBD1; J gene: TRBJ1-1; CDR3 DNA: TGTGCCAGCAGTTCTTTAACCGGGACAGGGTCCCCTGAAGCTTTCTTT; CDR3 protein: CASSSLTGTGSPEAFF
V gene: TRBV14; clone size: -; D gene: -; J gene: TRBJ2-5; CDR3 DNA: TGTGCCAGCAGCCAATGGGACATAAGAGGGGAGACCCAGTACTTC; CDR3 protein: CASSQWDIRGETQYF
V gene: TRBV6-5; clone size: few; D gene: -; J gene: TRBJ1-1; CDR3 DNA: TGTGCCAGCAGTTACTTTCCTTATAGTGAAGCTTTCTTT; CDR3 protein: CASSYFPYSEAFF
V gene: TRBV24-1; clone size: -; D gene: -; J gene: TRBJ1-5; CDR3 DNA: TGTGCCACCGGGACACACCTTAGCAATCAGCCCCAGCATTTT; CDR3 protein: CATGTHLSNQPQHF
V gene: TRBV7-9; clone size: -; D gene: -; J gene: TRBJ1-2; CDR3 DNA: TGTGCCAGCAGCTTAGAAAGAGGGGTCAACTATGGCTACACCTTC; CDR3 protein: CASSLERGVNYGYTF
V gene: TRBV20-1; clone size: few; D gene: -; J gene: TRBJ1-5; CDR3 DNA: TGCAGTGCTAGAGTTCTCATGGGGGAGGGGCAGCCCCAGCATTTT; CDR3 protein: CSARVLMGEGQPQHF
V gene: TRBV2; clone size: -; D gene: -; J gene: TRBJ2-7; CDR3 DNA: TGTGCCAGCGGGGGGATTCCCTACGAGCAGTACTTC; CDR3 protein: CASGGIPYEQYF
V gene: TRBV20-1; clone size: medium-sized; D gene: -; J gene: TRBJ1-1; CDR3 DNA: TGCAGTGCCCCGCCTTTGGAGACGCCGGGAGCTTTCTTT; CDR3 protein: CSAPPLETPGAFF
V gene: TRBV6-1; clone size: -; D gene: TRBD2; J gene: TRBJ2-1; CDR3 DNA: TGTGCCAGCACCCAAGCGGGGCCGGCTGAGCAGTTCTTC; CDR3 protein: CASTQAGPAEQFF
V gene: TRBV18; clone size: -; D gene: -; J gene: TRBJ2-3; CDR3 DNA: TGTGCCAGCTCACCAAAGAGAAAACGGATCACAGATACGCAGTATTTT; CDR3 protein: CASSPKRKRITDTQYF
V gene: TRBV28; clone size: -; D gene: -; J gene: TRBJ1-3; CDR3 DNA: TGTGCCAGCAAGTCTGGAAACACCATATATTTT; CDR3 protein: CASKSGNTIYF
V gene: TRBV7-7; clone size: medium-sized; D gene: -; J gene: TRBJ2-5; CDR3 DNA: TGTGCCAGCAGTTCCAAGACAGGCCTGGGGGAGACCCAGTACTTC; CDR3 protein: CASSSKTGLGETQYF
V gene: TRBV5-1; clone size: -; D gene: TRBD1; J gene: TRBJ2-2; CDR3 DNA: TGCGCCAGCAGCTCCAGGACAGGGGGTTCCGGGGAGCTGTTTTTT; CDR3 protein: CASSSRTGGSGELFF
V gene: TRBV12-3/TRBV12-4; clone size: -; D gene: TRBD1; J gene: TRBJ2-7; CDR3 DNA: TGTGCCAGCAGTTTAAGGAGGGACAGGGGATCCGAGCAGTACTTC; CDR3 protein: CASSLRRDRGSEQYF
V gene: TRBV7-9; clone size: -; D gene: TRBD1; J gene: TRBJ1-2; CDR3 DNA: TGTGCCAGCAGCTTAGAGGGGGCAGGGGATACAAAGGGCTACACCTTC; CDR3 protein: CASSLEGAGDTKGYTF
V gene: TRBV7-3; clone size: -; D gene: -; J gene: TRBJ2-6; CDR3 DNA: TGTGCCAGCAGCTTAAGGGGTGCCGGGGCCAACGTCCTGACTTTC; CDR3 protein: CASSLRGAGANVLTF
V gene: TRBV5-5; clone size: few; D gene: -; J gene: TRBJ1-2; CDR3 DNA: TGTGCCAGCAGCTTGGCCGTGACCCGGGCGTACTATGGCTACACCTTC; CDR3 protein: CASSLAVTRAYYGYTF
V gene: TRBV30; clone size: -; D gene: -; J gene: TRBJ1-1; CDR3 DNA: TGTGCCTGGAGTGTACGATGGGTAAACACTGAAGCTTTCTTT; CDR3 protein: CAWSVRWVNTEAFF
V gene: TRBV14; clone size: few; D gene: TRBD2; J gene: TRBJ2-3; CDR3 DNA: TGTGCCAGCAGCCAACTGCGCTTCGGCGGGGGGGTCGCGAATACGCAGTATTTT; CDR3 protein: CASSQLRFGGGVANTQYF
V gene: TRBV5-1; clone size: few; D gene: TRBD1; J gene: TRBJ1-6; CDR3 DNA: TGCGCCAGCAGCTTTATTCCAGGGGGAAAAGGATCCTATAATTCACCCCTCCACTTT; CDR3 protein: CASSFIPGGKGSYNSPLHF
V gene: TRBV29-1; clone size: -; D gene: -; J gene: TRBJ2-7; CDR3 DNA: TGCAGCGTTGAAGAGGGGGGTTCTAAGTACTTC; CDR3 protein: CSVEEGGSKYF
V gene: TRBV12-5; clone size: -; D gene: -; J gene: TRBJ1-5; CDR3 DNA: TGTGCTAGTGGTACCACAGTAGGCCTACTAGTCGGGAGCAATCAGCCCCAGCATTTT; CDR3 protein: CASGTTVGLLVGSNQPQHF
V gene: TRBV19; clone size: -; D gene: TRBD2; J gene: TRBJ2-5; CDR3 DNA: TGTGCCAGTAGTATTCGCGGGGGGGAGTACCAAGAGACCCAGTACTTC; CDR3 protein: CASSIRGGEYQETQYF
V gene: TRBV19; clone size: -; D gene: TRBD1; J gene: TRBJ1-5; CDR3 DNA: TGTGCCAGTAGTATAGTGCGTACGGGACAGATCTATAGCAATCAGCCCCAGCATTTT; CDR3 protein: CASSIVRTGQIYSNQPQHF
V gene: TRBV20-1; clone size: few; D gene: -; J gene: TRBJ1-1; CDR3 DNA: TGCAGTGCTAGAGAGAGGCTTAGCACTGAAGCTTTCTTT; CDR3 protein: CSARERLSTEAFF
V gene: TRBV19; clone size: few; D gene: TRBD1; J gene: TRBJ1-5; CDR3 DNA: TGTGCCAGTAGTATGACGGGACAGGTCCAATATAGCAATCAGCCCCAGCATTTT; CDR3 protein: CASSMTGQVQYSNQPQHF
V gene: TRBV7-8; clone size: -; D gene: TRBD1; J gene: TRBJ1-6; CDR3 DNA: TGTGCCAGCAGCGGACAGGGGGAACGTTCACCCCTCCACTTT; CDR3 protein: CASSGQGERSPLHF
V gene: TRBV6-1; clone size: -; D gene: TRBD2; J gene: TRBJ2-5; CDR3 DNA: TGTGCCAGCAGTGAAGAACGGGCTAGCGGGGGGGCGCGGGAGACCCAGTACTTC; CDR3 protein: CASSEERASGGARETQYF